The 23 T cell receptor beta chains presented below share a single source sample, sequenced in a study of shared clonotypes between healthy human individuals. Naive CD8 cells lacked CD45RO and underwent positive selection for CCR7, leaving out terminally differentiated effector memory CD45RA+ cells. Assay: immunoSEQ multiplex PCR; the TCRdb copy retains only in-frame clones and omits some. The table has around 1.9 million clones, 93% seen once. Sequenced input: naive CD8+ T cells from PBMCs. These receptors all stem from a man aged 18-30 years in good health. Some clones in this sample may be carry-over from other donors' samples.

The rearrangement joins TRBV9 to TRBJ2-1; 11 nucleotides match TRBD1. The length of the CDR3 is 15 residues. J was trimmed by 7 bases and V by 3 bases; bases with no gene match: 6. Germline V CDR1 and CDR2: SGDLS, YYNGEE. CDR3 DNA sequence: TGTGCCAGCAGCGCCGGACAGGGGGCGCAGAATGAGCAGTTCTTC. It yields the protein CASSAGQGAQNEQFF.

The chain combines TRBV15 with TRBJ2-7, with 7 bases aligning to TRBD2. Per the germline V gene, CDR1 is LNHNV and CDR2 is YYDKDF (reference sequence). V was pared by 0 bases and J by 1 base, with 6 bases of the junction left unmatched. This CDR3 has 16 amino acids. CDR3 region: CATSRDELAESYEQYF. In nucleotides, the CDR3 is TGTGCCACCAGCAGAGATGAGCTAGCGGAATCCTACGAGCAGTACTTC.

The chain couples TRBV29-1 to TRBJ2-7; 9 bases match TRBD2. The CDR3 spans 17 residues. The V and J ends lost 4 bases and 0 bases, in that order; junction bases with no gene match: 13. Germline CDR1 SQVTM, CDR2 ANQGSEA. The CDR3 protein is CSVVGLAPERSSYEQYF. The CDR3 DNA follows: TGCAGCGTTGTGGGACTAGCTCCTGAACGGAGCTCCTACGAGCAGTACTTC.

As to this clone: The sample contains more than one DNA sequence encoding this CDR3. The J gene is TRBJ2-1, the V gene TRBV20-1; D unresolved. Between the trimmed V and J ends, which lost 6 bases and 4 bases, there was a span of 7 bases. Germline V CDR1 and CDR2: DFQATT, SNEGSKA (reference sequence). This CDR3 spans 11 amino acids. CDR3 loop: CSATAYNEQFF. DNA for the CDR3: TGCAGTGCGACCGCATACAATGAGCAGTTCTTC.

The V and J genes are TRBV5-4 and TRBJ2-7, with 9 nucleotides matching TRBD1. The V gene end was trimmed by 2 bases and the J gene end by 3 bases; junction bases not matched to a gene: 6. This CDR3 contains 15 residues. The germline gives CDR1 SGHNT, CDR2 YYREEE (reference sequence). This CDR3 is CASSFPGQGNYEQYF. The CDR3 DNA reads as TGTGCCAGCAGCTTTCCGGGACAGGGAAACTACGAGCAGTACTTC.

The genes are TRBV6-5 and TRBJ2-7, with a tentative D call TRBD1 (5 bases). The CDR3 consists of 14 residues. The V gene's germline CDR1 is MNHEY and CDR2 SVGAGI. Trimming removed 3 bases at V and 2 bases at J, with 11 bases between. Here the CDR3 reads CASSYAGLPYEQYF. Here the CDR3 DNA reads TGTGCCAGCAGTTATGCAGGGCTCCCCTACGAGCAGTACTTC.

This chain connects TRBV28 to TRBJ2-7; possibly TRBD2 for D (6 bases). The germline CDR1 and CDR2 sequences are MDHEN and SYDVKM. The CDR3 has 14 amino acids. The ends were cut back, 7 bases at V and 2 bases at J, with 15 bases in the middle. The CDR3 sequence: CASTRDLNTYEQYF. CDR3 coding DNA: TGTGCCAGCACGCGGGACCTAAACACCTACGAGCAGTACTTC. Based on the CDR3 plus reference TRBV28 and TRBJ2-7, the full variable domain is DVKVTQSSRYLVKRTGEKVFLECVQDMDHENMFWYRQDPGLGLRLIYFSYDVKMKEKGDIPEGYSVSREKKERFSLILESASTNQTSMYLCASTRDLNTYEQYFGPGTRLTVT.

This chain joins TRBV30 and TRBJ2-2; 7 nucleotides match TRBD2. This CDR3 comprises 14 residues. With V trimmed by 0 bases and J by 3 bases, 1 base remained unmatched. Germline V gene sequence: CDR1 GTSNPN, CDR2 SVGIG (reference sequence). CDR3: CAWSVRGDTGELFF. DNA of the CDR3: TGTGCCTGGAGTGTACGGGGGGACACCGGGGAGCTGTTTTTT.

The rearrangement joins TRBV7-2 to TRBJ2-6; D is unresolved. This CDR3 is 18 amino acids long. V gave up 5 bases and J gave up 1 base, with 18 bases separating them. Germline CDR1 and CDR2: SGHTA and FQGNSA. CDR3 bases: TGTGCCAGCAGCCGTCTGATGGGCATCCTTTCTGGGGCCAACGTCCTGACTTTC. It codes for CASSRLMGILSGANVLTF.

The V and J genes are TRBV19 and TRBJ1-2, with D maybe TRBD1 (6 bases). CDR3 length equals 14 residues. V dropped 3 bases and J dropped 7 bases, with 15 bases sitting between them. Germline-derived CDR1 and CDR2 are LNHDA and SQIVND (reference sequence). The CDR3 DNA is TGTGCCAGTAGTATTTCAGGGGACGGCCGTGGCTACACCTTC. Its translation is CASSISGDGRGYTF.

This clone was picked up one time. The sample holds other DNA sequences that translate to the same CDR3. The rearrangement joins TRBV27 to TRBJ1-1, with D possibly being TRBD1 (5 bases). CDR3 size: 14 residues. Trimming took off 5 bases at V and 0 bases at J, with 10 bases between the two ends. Per germline, CDR1 MNHEY and CDR2 SMNVEV (reference sequence). For the CDR3, the DNA is TGTGCCAGCAGTCTCGACAGCCTGAACACTGAAGCTTTCTTT. Residues: CASSLDSLNTEAFF.

As for this clone: This specimen includes other DNA sequences encoding the same CDR3. CDR3 loop: CASSIAPYSNQPQHF. DNA for the CDR3: TGTGCCAGTAGTATCGCCCCCTATAGCAATCAGCCCCAGCATTTT. The chain has TRBV19 and TRBJ1-5; D remains ambiguous. CDR1 is LNHDA and CDR2 is SQIVND in the germline V gene (reference sequence). The CDR3 runs 15 residues. With 3 bases removed from V and 0 bases from J, the gap between germline ends came to 9 bases.

This sequence joins TRBV27 and TRBJ2-1, with 8 bases that match TRBD2. The CDR3 has 16 residues. V dropped 1 base and J dropped 4; count of bases not matched to a gene: 6. The germline CDR1 and CDR2 sequences are MNHEY and SMNVEV (reference sequence). CDR3 protein: CASSLWSGSVYNEQFF. CDR3 coding DNA: TGTGCCAGCAGTTTATGGAGCGGGAGTGTTTACAATGAGCAGTTCTTC.

The rearrangement links TRBV2 to TRBJ1-2, with 8 nucleotides matching TRBD1. The length of the CDR3 is 17 residues. Losses at the gene ends were 5 bases for V and 2 bases for J; bases not matched to a gene: 13. The germline CDR1 and CDR2 sequences are SNHLY and FYNNEI. The CDR3, as DNA: TGTGCCAGCAGTCCCCATCATTTACGGACAGGGAACTATGGCTACACCTTC. This gives the protein CASSPHHLRTGNYGYTF.

V is TRBV28 and J is TRBJ2-2, with D possibly matching TRBD1 (5 bases). The ends were cut back, 4 bases at V and 3 bases at J, with 15 bases in the middle. The CDR3 has 16 amino acids. CDR1 and CDR2 from the germline V gene are MDHEN and SYDVKM. The CDR3 protein is CASSSPYRTYTGELFF. CDR3 in DNA: TGTGCCAGCAGTTCCCCGTACAGGACCTACACCGGGGAGCTGTTTTTT.

V is TRBV6-1 and J is TRBJ2-1; tentatively, D is TRBD1 or TRBD2 (5 bases each). This CDR3 is built from 16 residues. Germline loops: CDR1 MNHNS, CDR2 SASEGT. The V and J ends lost 3 bases and 7 bases respectively, with 19 bases between them. CDR3 nucleotide sequence: TGTGCCAGCAGTGAGGGGATAGCGCCCTGGGGGAATGAGCAGTTCTTC. Its protein is CASSEGIAPWGNEQFF.

V and J are TRBV7-9 and TRBJ1-2; TRBD1 is a possible D gene (6 bases). This CDR3 is 16 amino acids long. Germline V lookup: CDR1 SEHNR, CDR2 FQNEAQ (reference sequence). Trimming took 5 bases from V and 3 from J, leaving 19 bases between them. The CDR3 here is CASSPQTGQKDYGYTF. Written as DNA, the CDR3 is TGTGCCAGCAGCCCCCAGACAGGACAAAAAGACTATGGCTACACCTTC.

The rearrangement joins TRBV9 to TRBJ2-1; TRBD2 is a possible D gene (6 bases). This CDR3 has 15 amino acids. Trimming removed 2 bases from V and 4 bases from J, with 13 bases in between. Germline V gives CDR1 SGDLS, CDR2 YYNGEE. CDR3 DNA sequence: TGTGCCAGCAGCGTCGGGGTAGCGGATTACAATGAGCAGTTCTTC. Encoded protein: CASSVGVADYNEQFF.

This clone was detected only once. The chain links TRBV29-1 to TRBJ2-5, with a tentative D call TRBD2 (5 bases). The CDR3 runs to 13 residues. Deletions cut 4 bases from V and 4 bases from J, with 13 bases between. CDR1 is SQVTM and CDR2 is ANQGSEA in the germline V gene. As DNA, the CDR3 is TGCAGCGTTGGTCCGGGGTTGGGAGAGACCCAGTACTTC. Amino acids: CSVGPGLGETQYF.

This chain connects TRBV19 to TRBJ2-7; a weak D match, TRBD1 (5 bases). V lost 1 base and J lost 3, with 10 bases in between. CDR3 length equals 14 residues. CDR1 is LNHDA, CDR2 SQIVND, per germline (reference sequence). The CDR3 coding sequence is TGTGCCAGTAGTATAGGGGTGACAGACTACGAGCAGTACTTC. Protein product: CASSIGVTDYEQYF.

V usage is TRBV11-2 and J usage is TRBJ1-5, with 8 bases that match TRBD1. The germline CDR1 and CDR2 sequences are SGHAT and FQNNGV. There are 14 residues in the CDR3. V trimming: 4 bases; J trimming: 5 bases; junction bases outside the gene matches: 4. CDR3 nucleotides: TGTGCCAGCAGCTCAGGACAGGGCTATCAGCCCCAGCATTTT. It specifies CASSSGQGYQPQHF.

The rearrangement joins TRBV28 to TRBJ1-2, with 9 bases lining up with TRBD1. Germline CDR1 reads MDHEN; CDR2 reads SYDVKM. The junction had 15 bases not matched to a gene; V was cut back by 6 bases and J by 4 bases. The CDR3 is made up of 17 amino acids. The CDR3 sequence: CASSIDGQGTFGYGYTF. Written as DNA, the CDR3 is TGTGCCAGCAGCATCGACGGACAGGGGACTTTTGGCTATGGCTACACCTTC.

The gene calls are TRBV19 and TRBJ2-2; D remains ambiguous. V was clipped by 9 bases and J by 0 bases, with 8 bases between them. The CDR3 covers 13 residues. CDR1 and CDR2 (germline): LNHDA, SQIVND (reference sequence). This CDR3 reads CASLQPNTGELFF. CDR3 in DNA: TGTGCCAGCCTTCAGCCGAACACCGGGGAGCTGTTTTTT.